The 25 T cell receptor beta chains reported below all come from one sample, sequenced in a study of metastatic and nonmetastatic thyroid tumors. Each patient came to thyroid surgery without any prior treatment (of any kind). TCRdb redid the clone calls on the PCR reads using MiXCR. The sample lists around 19,000 clones, about 16% seen once, with more than 9% in the top ten. Source material: tumor tissue. These receptors were collected from a female donor with papillary thyroid cancer or a benign thyroid nodule (not recorded which). Some clones in this sample may be carry-over from other donors' samples.

The V and J genes are TRBV15 and TRBJ1-1; D unresolved. The germline V and J ends were trimmed by 10 bases and 0 bases, with 15 bases remaining between them. The CDR3 runs to 14 residues. Germline-derived CDR1 and CDR2 are LNHNV and YYDKDF (reference sequence). CDR3: CAITKYTMNTEAFF. CDR3 bases: TGTGCCATCACCAAGTATACAATGAACACTGAAGCTTTCTTT.

Many counts were recorded for this clone. V usage is TRBV20-1 and J usage is TRBJ1-5; D possibly corresponds to TRBD1 (5 bases). The CDR3 runs to 15 residues. The germline CDR1 and CDR2 sequences are DFQATT and SNEGSKA (reference sequence). Trimming removed 6 bases from V and 4 bases from J, with 19 bases in between. CDR3 DNA: TGCAGTGCCCACCGAGGGGAAGGAGGGAATCAGCCCCAGCATTTT. Its protein product is CSAHRGEGGNQPQHF.

There are many counts of this clone. The chain links TRBV5-1 to TRBJ1-2; D perhaps matches TRBD1 (5 bases). This CDR3 contains 14 residues. CDR1 is SGHRS, CDR2 YFSETQ, per germline. The ends were cut back, 4 bases at V and 0 bases at J, with 10 bases in the middle. In DNA form, the CDR3 reads TGCGCCAGCAGCCCGGACAAATCTAACTATGGCTACACCTTC. Translation: CASSPDKSNYGYTF.

This clone was observed a handful of times. A read error may account for a junction end that differs from germline. The V and J genes are TRBV6-2 or TRBV6-3 and TRBJ2-1; 10 bases match TRBD1. This CDR3 spans 17 amino acids. Germline CDR1 is MNHEY and CDR2 is SVGEGT. CDR3 region: CASSPALGTGAKNEQLF. Here the CDR3 DNA reads TGTGCCAGCAGTCCCGCCTTGGGGACAGGGGCAAAGAATGAGCAGCTCTTC.

CDR3 loop: CASSRSSGGASEQFF. The CDR3 DNA follows: TGTGCCAGCAGCCGAAGTAGCGGGGGGGCCAGTGAGCAGTTCTTC. The rearrangement links TRBV11-2 to TRBJ2-1, with 11 bases aligning to TRBD2. The CDR3 loop spans 15 amino acids. Germline CDR1 and CDR2: SGHAT and FQNNGV. Trimming at V came to 5 bases and at J to 9 bases, leaving 9 bases not matched to a gene.

For this clone: Compared with germline, one end of the junction differs, possibly owing to a read error. The rearrangement joins TRBV2 to TRBJ1-3; TRBD1 matches at 11 bases. The germline V gene encodes CDR1 SNHLY and CDR2 FYNNEI. This CDR3 spans 16 amino acids. Here the CDR3 reads CASSEDRGLFGNTMHF. The CDR3 coding sequence is TGTGCCAGCAGTGAGGACAGGGGGCTGTTTGGAAACACCATGCATTTT.

This clone turned up a few times. The junction does not match germline at one end; this may be a read error. The chain joins TRBV29-1 to TRBJ1-2; D is uncertain. The CDR3 totals 14 residues. Germline V gene sequence: CDR1 SQVTM, CDR2 ANQGSEA. The CDR3 loop reads CSVASGPIFYCYTF. CDR3 nucleotide sequence: TGCAGCGTGGCTAGCGGGCCGATTTTCTATTGCTACACCTTC.

This clone has just a few counts. Additional DNA sequences in this sample encode the identical CDR3. The gene calls are TRBV28 and TRBJ1-2, with D maybe TRBD1 (5 bases). Germline V lookup: CDR1 MDHEN, CDR2 SYDVKM. Deletions cut 10 bases from V and 5 bases from J, with 14 bases between. CDR3 size: 12 residues. CDR3 in amino acids: CATKQGKYGYTF. The CDR3 DNA is TGTGCCACCAAGCAGGGTAAGTATGGCTACACCTTC.

In this sample, this clone turned up many times. This rearrangement joins TRBV7-8 to TRBJ1-2, with D unresolved. The CDR3 has 12 residues. V lost 3 bases and J 9 bases, leaving 11 bases between the germline ends. Germline V CDR1 and CDR2: SGHVS, FQNEAQ. The CDR3 protein is CASSFGPESYTF. In nucleotides, the CDR3 is TGTGCCAGCAGCTTTGGGCCGGAGAGCTACACCTTC. The entire variable domain, with the rest obtained from reference TRBV7-8 and TRBJ1-2, is as follows: GAGVSQSPRYKVAKRGQDVALRCDPISGHVSLFWYQQALGQGPEFLTYFQNEAQLDKSGLPSDRFFAERPEGSVSTLKIQRTQQEDSAVYLCASSFGPESYTFGSGTRLTVV.

The rearrangement links TRBV11-1 to TRBJ2-7; TRBD2 is a possible D gene (6 bases). V was trimmed by 1 base and J by 2 bases, leaving 15 bases between them. Germline values: CDR1 SGHAT, CDR2 FQDESV (reference sequence). The CDR3 runs to 16 residues. This CDR3 reads CASSLEFSWRAYEQYF. The CDR3 coding sequence is TGTGCCAGCAGCTTAGAATTTAGCTGGAGGGCCTACGAGCAGTACTTC.

CDR3 sequence: CSARWWTVEGSPLHF. CDR3 coding DNA: TGCAGTGCTAGATGGTGGACAGTGGAAGGTTCACCCCTCCACTTT. The chain couples TRBV20-1 to TRBJ1-6, with a weak D call TRBD1 (6 bases). This CDR3 region has 15 residues. V lost 2 bases and J lost 9, with 17 bases in between. The germline gives CDR1 DFQATT, CDR2 SNEGSKA (reference sequence).

In this sample, this clone turned up many times. The rearrangement joins TRBV28 to TRBJ2-5; D gene unclear. Trimming took 7 bases from V and 5 from J, leaving 17 bases between them. The CDR3 is 14 residues long. Per the germline V gene, CDR1 is MDHEN and CDR2 is SYDVKM. CDR3 loop: CASTPAGPLETQYF. As DNA, the CDR3 is TGTGCCAGCACCCCAGCAGGACCTTTGGAGACCCAGTACTTC. The full variable domain, in which reference TRBV28 and TRBJ2-5 provide the parts outside the CDR3, is DVKVTQSSRYLVKRTGEKVFLECVQDMDHENMFWYRQDPGLGLRLIYFSYDVKMKEKGDIPEGYSVSREKKERFSLILESASTNQTSMYLCASTPAGPLETQYFGPGTRLLVL.

In its sample, this clone was seen once. The V call is TRBV4-2, the J call TRBJ2-3, with no clear D. Germline V gene lookup returns CDR1 LGHNA and CDR2 YNFKEQ. V lost 0 bases and J lost 6, with 7 bases in between. This CDR3 comprises 13 residues. CDR3 amino acids: CASSQEFGDTQYF. The CDR3 nucleotides are TGTGCCAGCAGCCAAGAGTTTGGGGATACGCAGTATTTT.

About this clone: The conserved phenylalanine or tryptophan is not found at the CDR3 terminus, so this likely reflects a read error. The chain couples TRBV3-1 to TRBJ2-7; no clear D gene. This CDR3 region has 13 residues. CDR1 LGHDT and CDR2 YNNKEL come from the germline V gene (reference sequence). CDR3 DNA sequence: TGTGCCAGCAGCCAAGGTATTGGCTACGACCAGTACCTC. Its translation is CASSQGIGYDQYL.

This clone was seen many times. The rearrangement uses TRBV7-9 and TRBJ1-4; D gene ambiguous. Germline V gene sequence: CDR1 SEHNR, CDR2 FQNEAQ (reference sequence). V lost 1 base and J lost 3, with 6 bases in between. The CDR3 consists of 14 residues. CDR3 region: CASSLGGSNEKLFF. The CDR3 nucleotides read TGTGCCAGCAGCTTAGGGGGATCTAATGAAAAACTGTTTTTT.

This clone occurred many times. CDR3: CASSLGGRGRIGETQYF. The CDR3 coding sequence is TGTGCCAGCAGCTTAGGGGGTCGCGGGAGGATAGGAGAGACCCAGTACTTC. J is TRBJ2-5 and V is TRBV7-2, with TRBD2 matching over 8 bases. CDR1 and CDR2 (germline): SGHTA, FQGNSA. The CDR3 length is 17 residues. The V segment lost 1 base and the J segment 4 bases; nucleotides outside the gene matches: 11.

The chain joins TRBV20-1 to TRBJ1-1; the match to TRBD1 covers 8 bases. Germline CDR1 DFQATT, CDR2 SNEGSKA (reference sequence). The CDR3 is 17 amino acids. V was pared by 3 bases and J by 1 base, with 13 bases of the junction left unmatched. CDR3 in amino acids: CSASPLRTGKSNTEAFF. DNA for the CDR3: TGCAGTGCTAGTCCGTTAAGGACAGGGAAGTCGAACACTGAAGCTTTCTTT.

This clone was detected ten times or more. The same CDR3 is also encoded by other DNA sequences in this sample. The chain couples TRBV9 to TRBJ2-1, with 9 bases lining up with TRBD2. The CDR3 is 15 residues long. Germline V lookup: CDR1 SGDLS, CDR2 YYNGEE. Trimming removed 0 bases from V and 6 bases from J; junction bases left unmatched: 4. The CDR3 spells CASSVEGLAANEQFF. CDR3 DNA sequence: TGTGCCAGCAGCGTAGAGGGACTAGCAGCCAATGAGCAGTTCTTC.

This clone appeared many times. The J gene is TRBJ2-3, the V gene TRBV20-1; D call uncertain. Per germline, CDR1 DFQATT and CDR2 SNEGSKA (reference sequence). There are 11 residues in the CDR3. V lost 8 bases and J 2 bases, leaving 8 bases between the germline ends. CDR3 residues: CSFSHTDTQYF. CDR3 nucleotides: TGCAGTTTTAGCCACACAGATACGCAGTATTTT.

There are many counts of this clone. The CDR3 reads CSARDRMGWGEKLFF. The CDR3 nucleotides are TGCAGTGCTAGAGACAGGATGGGTTGGGGTGAAAAACTGTTTTTT. The genes are TRBV20-1 and TRBJ1-4; D remains unclear. V lost 0 bases, J lost 7 bases, and 15 bases lay in between. Germline CDR1 reads DFQATT; CDR2 reads SNEGSKA (reference sequence). The CDR3 length is 15 residues.

This clone was seen repeatedly, ten times or more. V and J are TRBV11-2 and TRBJ2-7; D might be TRBD1 (6 bases). With 1 base removed from V and 4 bases from J, the gap between germline ends came to 8 bases. The CDR3 has 13 amino acids. CDR1 is SGHAT and CDR2 is FQNNGV in the germline V gene. CDR3 sequence (DNA): TGTGCCAGCAGCTTAGGGACAGTGTACGAGCAGTACTTC. Its translation: CASSLGTVYEQYF.

The V call is TRBV19, the J call TRBJ1-2, with 10 bases aligning to TRBD1. Germline CDR1 reads LNHDA; CDR2 reads SQIVND (reference sequence). V lost 8 bases and J lost 8; bases outside the gene matches: 20. The CDR3 is 17 residues long. The CDR3 DNA reads TGTGCCAGTTCCCCCAGGGTCCGGGACAGGGGTTTTTTGGGCTACACCTTC. It specifies CASSPRVRDRGFLGYTF.

The chain combines TRBV4-2 with TRBJ2-7; perhaps TRBD1 as D (6 bases). The germline V gene has CDR1 LGHNA and CDR2 YNFKEQ. CDR3 length equals 16 residues. V was cut by 1 base and J by 0 bases, with 13 bases left in between. CDR3 sequence: CASSQGEGRGSYEQYF. The CDR3 DNA reads as TGTGCCAGCAGCCAAGGAGAAGGCAGGGGCTCCTACGAGCAGTACTTC.

In its sample, this clone was seen many times. The chain joins TRBV10-3 to TRBJ2-3; 8 bases align to TRBD2. Germline V gives CDR1 ENHRY, CDR2 SYGVKD. V lost 6 bases and J lost 2; bases outside the gene matches: 4. The CDR3 loop spans 14 amino acids. DNA of the CDR3: TGTGCCATCAGAACTAGCGGTAACACAGATACGCAGTATTTT. Translating it yields CAIRTSGNTDTQYF.

The chain recombines TRBV30 with TRBJ2-7, with 9 bases fitting TRBD1. This CDR3 spans 14 amino acids. Germline CDR1 reads GTSNPN; CDR2 reads SVGIG (reference sequence). V lost 5 bases, J lost 7 bases, and 12 bases stayed unmatched. The CDR3 spells CAWGRGTGCFEQYF. CDR3 sequence (DNA): TGTGCCTGGGGGAGGGGGACAGGGTGCTTTGAGCAGTACTTC.